The next 7 T cell receptor beta chains were all read from a single sample in a study of blood T cell repertoires in COVID-19. Sequencing was performed with immunoSEQ multiplex PCR; in TCRdb, only in-frame clones are kept and a portion is missing. The sample yields about 480,000 clones, 70% to 90% seen once. The sequencing sample was made of PBMCs or T cells enriched from blood (not recorded which). The receptors here all came from a woman between 18 and 29 years old with acute COVID-19.

This sequence joins TRBV9 and TRBJ2-2; D perhaps matches TRBD2 (5 bases). The CDR3 consists of 13 residues. Germline V gives CDR1 SGDLS, CDR2 YYNGEE. V was clipped by 7 bases and J by 5 bases, with 12 bases between them. As DNA, the CDR3 is TGTGCCAGCGGAGGCGGTGGGACCGGGGAGCTGTTTTTT. The encoded protein is CASGGGGTGELFF.

J is TRBJ2-1 and V is TRBV27; 10 positions match TRBD1. From germline, CDR1 is MNHEY and CDR2 SMNVEV (reference sequence). V lost 8 bases and J lost 9; bases outside the gene matches: 13. The CDR3 length is 15 residues. CDR3 region: CASAIRQGAVGEQFF. The CDR3 nucleotides read TGTGCCAGCGCAATCAGACAGGGGGCTGTGGGTGAGCAGTTCTTC.

The chain uses TRBV9 and TRBJ2-2; 7 nucleotides align to TRBD1. The CDR3 runs 16 residues. The germline CDR1 and CDR2 sequences are SGDLS and YYNGEE. V was clipped by 4 bases and J by 6 bases; unmatched bases: 12. The CDR3 bases are TGTGCCAGCAGCCCCAGAGGGACAGATCTTTCCGGGGAGCTGTTTTTT. Its translation is CASSPRGTDLSGELFF.

This chain connects TRBV9 to TRBJ1-1; possibly TRBD1 for D (5 bases). Germline V lookup: CDR1 SGDLS, CDR2 YYNGEE. CDR3 size: 15 residues. Trimming took off 4 bases at V and 4 bases at J, with 17 bases between the two ends. This CDR3 reads CASSPGGGRATEAFF. The CDR3 nucleotides are TGTGCCAGCAGCCCCGGGGGAGGGAGGGCCACTGAAGCTTTCTTT. Supplemented by reference TRBV9 and TRBJ1-1, the full variable domain reads DSGVTQTPKHLITATGQRVTLRCSPRSGDLSVYWYQQSLDQGLQFLIQYYNGEERAKGNILERFSAQQFPDLHSELNLSSLELGDSALYFCASSPGGGRATEAFFGQGTRLTVV.

The chain has TRBV3-1 (or the pseudogene TRBV3-2) and TRBJ1-1; weak D call: TRBD1 (6 bases). V lost 1 base to trimming and J lost 9 bases, with 15 bases between them. CDR3 length: 14 residues. The germline V gene encodes CDR1 LGHDT and CDR2 YNNKEL (reference sequence). The CDR3 DNA follows: TGTGCCAGCAGCCAAGTTCCATGGGACACGCAAGCTTTCTTT. It codes for CASSQVPWDTQAFF.

The gene calls are TRBV6-1 and TRBJ2-6; 11 bases map to TRBD1. The CDR3 has 17 residues. Germline V gives CDR1 MNHNS, CDR2 SASEGT. V lost 3 bases to trimming and J lost 1 base; unmatched junction nucleotides: 2. The CDR3 here is CASSEDRGRSGANVLTF. The CDR3 DNA reads as TGTGCCAGCAGTGAGGACAGGGGGCGATCTGGGGCCAACGTCCTGACTTTC.

The chain carries TRBV2 and TRBJ2-1; D gene ambiguous. Germline V lookup: CDR1 SNHLY, CDR2 FYNNEI. The CDR3 runs to 15 residues. V lost 8 bases, J lost 1 base, and 15 bases lay in between. The CDR3 spells CASSKEESSYNEQFF. CDR3 sequence (DNA): TGTGCCAGCTCTAAAGAGGAGAGTTCCTACAATGAGCAGTTCTTC.